This TCR beta chain emerged from a study of naive and memory T cell subsets. Study conclusions and caveats: In naive cells, over 90% of TCR sequences were seen only once. Findings for naive and memory subsets could not be checked against ground truth. Naive repertoires, especially CD8, held a few larger clonotypes, possibly memory cells re-expressing CD45RA.

A note on this clonotype: What it binds is not known. A read error may account for a junction end that differs from germline.

Two oligonucleotides, mixed equimolar, formed the beta constant-region primer covering TRBC1 and TRBC2. TCRdb ran MiXCR on the UMI-ligation and nested PCR reads and lists one entry per CDR3 protein. The repertoire holds around 160,000 distinct CDR3 sequences, over 15% seen once, with approximately 0.15% in the top ten. The specimen was naive CD4+ T cells from blood. The TCR comes from a human donor in good health.

As DNA, the CDR3 is TGTGTCAGCAGGTCGCAGGCGGCCGGGGCCAACGTCCTGACTTTC. It encodes CVSRSQAAGANVLTF. This sequence joins TRBV6-5 and TRBJ2-6; no clear D. Looked up from germline, CDR1 is MNHEY and CDR2 is SVGAGI. The CDR3 totals 15 residues.